A single sample gave rise to the 8 T cell receptor beta chains below, sequenced in a study of T cells after yellow fever vaccination. TCRdb independently ran MiXCR on the 5' RACE reads; one entry per CDR3 protein. The sample lists 250,000 to 400,000 distinct CDR3 sequences; approximately 4% were seen once. This specimen consisted of PBMCs, obtained 15 days after the yellow fever booster vaccination. These receptors were obtained from a man aged 18 to 30 who received the YFV17D yellow fever vaccine.

The chain couples TRBV7-3 to TRBJ1-2; the D gene is possibly TRBD1 (6 bases). The CDR3 loop spans 14 amino acids. V shed 5 bases and J shed 8 bases, with 18 bases lying between them. The germline CDR1 and CDR2 sequences are SGHTA and FQGTGA. The chain's CDR3 is CASSPRQASGGYTF. In nucleotides, the CDR3 is TGTGCCAGCAGCCCCCGACAGGCCTCGGGGGGCTACACCTTC.

A few counts support this clonotype. This chain connects TRBV10-1 to TRBJ2-3; 12 bases align to TRBD2. This CDR3 contains 14 residues. Trimming cost V 6 bases and J 6 bases; bases outside gene matches: 4. The germline CDR1 and CDR2 sequences are WNHNN and SYGVQD (reference sequence). The CDR3 DNA reads as TGCGCCAGCAGCCGGACTAGCGGGGTTGATACGCAGTATTTT. This gives the protein CASSRTSGVDTQYF.

This clonotype came up many times. This chain links TRBV6-5 with TRBJ1-4; 11 bases map to TRBD1. The ends lost 8 bases at V and 11 bases at J; junction bases unmatched: 4. Germline CDR1 and CDR2: MNHEY and SVGAGI. The CDR3 has 12 amino acids. In DNA, the CDR3 is TGTGCCAGCGGACAGGGGGCGCGGAAACTGTTTTTT. Translated, it gives CASGQGARKLFF.

This clonotype showed up many times. The chain combines TRBV10-2 with TRBJ2-1; 8 bases align to TRBD2. CDR1 is WSHSY and CDR2 is SAAADI in the germline V gene. The J segment lost 8 bases and the V segment lost 2 bases, leaving 14 bases of the junction unmatched. This CDR3 spans 17 amino acids. CDR3 bases: TGCGCCAGCAGTGAGGTTTCGATAACCCGGGGGGGCGATGAGCAGTTCTTC. Its protein product is CASSEVSITRGGDEQFF.

The CDR3 bases are TGTGCCAGCAGCCCGGACAGGGAATCTGCACCCCTCCACTTT. Translated: CASSPDRESAPLHF. The chain employs TRBV28 and TRBJ1-6, with 8 positions matching TRBD1. Germline CDR1 MDHEN, CDR2 SYDVKM. Trimming removed 6 bases from V and 11 bases from J; junction bases left unmatched: 9. This CDR3 spans 14 amino acids.

This clonotype was found a few times. This rearrangement joins TRBV7-9 to TRBJ2-3, with 7 bases fitting TRBD2. J was trimmed by 1 base and V by 2 bases; bases with no gene match: 3. CDR1 and CDR2 from the germline V gene are SEHNR and FQNEAQ (reference sequence). The CDR3 contains 15 residues. In nucleotides, the CDR3 is TGTGCCAGCAGCTTATTTACTAGCGGCACAGATACGCAGTATTTT. Its translation: CASSLFTSGTDTQYF.

Many counts were recorded for this clonotype. CDR3: CASTPGRVSYGYTF. The CDR3 DNA reads TGTGCCAGCACCCCAGGGAGGGTCAGCTATGGCTACACCTTC. This chain links TRBV7-2 with TRBJ1-2; D perhaps matches TRBD1 (5 bases). Trimming left V 7 bases short and J 4 bases short, with 16 bases between. The CDR3 consists of 14 residues. The V gene's germline CDR1 is SGHTA and CDR2 FQGNSA.

In its sample, this clonotype was seen many times. J is TRBJ1-5 and V is TRBV7-2; D may be TRBD1 (5 bases). Trimming cost V 10 bases and J 7 bases, with 20 bases left between them. The CDR3 is 14 amino acids. CDR1 SGHTA and CDR2 FQGNSA come from the germline V gene. The DNA for the CDR3 is TGTGCCACCGGTCAGGGATCCCACGGACAGCCCCAGCATTTT. It codes for CATGQGSHGQPQHF.